The entry below gives a single TCR beta chain sequence along with its context. The V gene end was trimmed by 0 bases and the J gene end by 8 bases; junction bases not matched to a gene: 6. The CDR3 is 16 residues long. Germline V gene sequence: CDR1 LGHNT, CDR2 FRNRAP. Sequencing was performed with immunoSEQ multiplex PCR; in TCRdb, only in-frame clones are kept and a portion is missing. The sample holds approximately 300,000 clones, 85% seen once. The data were taken from a study of blood T cell repertoires in COVID-19. The chain employs TRBV12-5 and TRBJ2-1; the match to TRBD2 covers 11 bases. The sequenced sample consisted of peripheral blood. This sequence was found in a woman aged 45 to 65 with active or convalescent COVID-19. The CDR3 loop is CASGLVLSGRVDEQFF. The CDR3 DNA sequence: TGTGCTAGTGGTTTGGTACTTAGCGGGAGGGTGGATGAGCAGTTCTTC.